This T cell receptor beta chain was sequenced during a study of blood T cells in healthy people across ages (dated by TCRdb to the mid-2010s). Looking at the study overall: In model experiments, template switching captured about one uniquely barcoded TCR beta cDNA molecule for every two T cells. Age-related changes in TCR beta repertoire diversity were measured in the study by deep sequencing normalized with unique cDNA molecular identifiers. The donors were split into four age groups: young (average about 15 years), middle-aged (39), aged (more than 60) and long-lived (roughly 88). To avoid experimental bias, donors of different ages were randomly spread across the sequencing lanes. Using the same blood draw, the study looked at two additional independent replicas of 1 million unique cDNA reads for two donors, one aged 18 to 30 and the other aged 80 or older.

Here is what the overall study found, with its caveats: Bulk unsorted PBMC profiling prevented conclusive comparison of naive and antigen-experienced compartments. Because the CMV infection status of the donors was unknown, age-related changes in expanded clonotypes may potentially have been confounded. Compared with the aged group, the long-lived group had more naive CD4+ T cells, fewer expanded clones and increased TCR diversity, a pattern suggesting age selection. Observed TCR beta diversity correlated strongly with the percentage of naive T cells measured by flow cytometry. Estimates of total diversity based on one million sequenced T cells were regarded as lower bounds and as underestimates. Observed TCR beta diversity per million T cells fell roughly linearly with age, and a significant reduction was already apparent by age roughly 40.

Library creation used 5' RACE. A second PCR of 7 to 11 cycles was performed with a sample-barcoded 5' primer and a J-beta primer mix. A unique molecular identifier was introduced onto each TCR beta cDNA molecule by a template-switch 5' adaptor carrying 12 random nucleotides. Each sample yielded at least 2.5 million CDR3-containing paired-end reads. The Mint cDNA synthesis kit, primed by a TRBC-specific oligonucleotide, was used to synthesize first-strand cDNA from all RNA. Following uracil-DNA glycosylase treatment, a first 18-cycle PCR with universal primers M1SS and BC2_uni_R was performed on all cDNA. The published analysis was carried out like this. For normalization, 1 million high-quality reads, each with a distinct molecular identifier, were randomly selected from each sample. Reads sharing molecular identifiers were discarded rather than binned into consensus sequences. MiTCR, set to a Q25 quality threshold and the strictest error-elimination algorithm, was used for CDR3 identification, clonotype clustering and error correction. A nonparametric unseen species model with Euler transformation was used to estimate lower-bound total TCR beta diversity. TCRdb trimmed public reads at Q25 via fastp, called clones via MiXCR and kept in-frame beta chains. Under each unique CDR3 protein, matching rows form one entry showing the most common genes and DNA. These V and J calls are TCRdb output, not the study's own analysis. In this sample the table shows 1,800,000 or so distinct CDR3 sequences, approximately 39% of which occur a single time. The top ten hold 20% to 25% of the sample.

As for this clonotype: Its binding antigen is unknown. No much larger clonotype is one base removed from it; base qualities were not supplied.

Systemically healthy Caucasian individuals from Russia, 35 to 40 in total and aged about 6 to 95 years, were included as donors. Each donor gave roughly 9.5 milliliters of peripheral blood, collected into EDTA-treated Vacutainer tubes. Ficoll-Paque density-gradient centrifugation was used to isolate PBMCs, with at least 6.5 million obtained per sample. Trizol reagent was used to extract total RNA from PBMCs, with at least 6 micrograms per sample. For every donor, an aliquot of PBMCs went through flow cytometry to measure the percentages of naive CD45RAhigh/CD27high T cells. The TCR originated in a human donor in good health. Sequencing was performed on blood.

The DNA sequence is as follows: TGTGCCACCAGCAGAAACCCCCTGGGTAGCGAGCAGTTCTTC. This is translated as CATSRNPLGSEQFF. The rearranged chain carries TRBV15 and TRBJ2-1; no D gene can be assigned with confidence. The CDR3 covers 14 residues, taking in both the cysteine and the phenylalanine. Only the CDR3 region is kept as DNA, spanning 42 bases read in frame from base 1. The germline V gene (reference sequence) yields LNHNV for CDR1 and YYDKDF for CDR2. V is clipped by 2 bases and J by 10 bases, and the sequence between their germline boundaries is 15 bases long.